A selection of T cell receptor beta chains follows, all from one sample in a study of cytomegalovirus exposure and HLA in healthy donors. Generated by immunoSEQ multiplex PCR, the TCRdb table keeps only in-frame clones and is missing some. The sample records some 150,000 clones, about 81% being singletons. The sample comprised PBMCs. These receptors came from a man aged 30 to 39 in good health and CMV-seronegative. Each CDR3 is given with its conserved first and last residue. A D gene is named only where the DNA matches it firmly. For some rows the clone size is stated as once, few or many, or as a class when expanded; others skip it.

j_gene	d_gene	abundance	v_gene	CDR3nt	CDR3aa
TRBJ2-1	NA	NA	TRBV4-1	TGCGCCAGCAGCAGGAGGGACCATGAGCAGTTCTTC	CASSRRDHEQFF
TRBJ1-6	NA	NA	TRBV6-6	TGTGCCAGCAGTTACGGACAGAGGGATTCACCCCTCCACTTT	CASSYGQRDSPLHF
TRBJ1-4	TRBD1	NA	TRBV10-3	TGTGCCATCAGAAGTGACAGGGGGCTTCAAGATGGAATTGAAAAACTGTTTTTT	CAIRSDRGLQDGIEKLFF
TRBJ2-7	TRBD2	NA	TRBV6-6	TGTGCCAGCACCCACGGCGGGGGGCTAAACGAGCAGTACTTC	CASTHGGGLNEQYF
TRBJ2-7	NA	NA	TRBV27	TGTGCCAGCAGTTTGGGCTTTACCTACGAGCAGTACTTC	CASSLGFTYEQYF
TRBJ1-3	NA	NA	TRBV5-6	TGTGCCAGCAGCTTCATGGGAAACACCATATATTTT	CASSFMGNTIYF
TRBJ2-7	TRBD1	NA	TRBV19	TGTGCCAGTACCCAAAATCCAGGGGGCGTGGGCTACGAGCAGTACTTC	CASTQNPGGVGYEQYF
TRBJ1-5	NA	NA	TRBV28	TGTGCCAGCAGTTTACGAGGGTTTAGCAATCAGCCCCAGCATTTT	CASSLRGFSNQPQHF
TRBJ2-3	NA	NA	TRBV28	TGTGCCAGCAGTTTCCAGAGCACAGATACGCAGTATTTT	CASSFQSTDTQYF
TRBJ2-7	TRBD1	NA	TRBV27	TGTGCCAGCAGTTTAAGCGGACAGGGGATCGAGCAGTACTTC	CASSLSGQGIEQYF
TRBJ2-1	NA	NA	TRBV30	TGTGCCTGGAGTGTACTTTCGGGAGTGACCAATGAGCAGTTCTTC	CAWSVLSGVTNEQFF
TRBJ1-1	NA	NA	TRBV11-2	TGTGCCAGCAGCCTAGGCCGGGGAGCTTTCTTT	CASSLGRGAFF
TRBJ2-7	TRBD1	once	TRBV5-1	TGCGCCAGCAGCCGGGCGGACAGGGGGACACCCTACGAGCAGTACTTC	CASSRADRGTPYEQYF
TRBJ2-3	TRBD2	few	TRBV5-8	TGTGCCAGCAGCTTGTACGGGAGGGGGGGCACAGATACGCAGTATTTT	CASSLYGRGGTDTQYF
TRBJ2-7	TRBD1	NA	TRBV28	TGTGCCAGCAGTTCCCCCCCGGACAGGTCCTACGAGCAGTACTTC	CASSSPPDRSYEQYF
TRBJ2-1	NA	NA	TRBV7-9	TGTGCCAGCAGCTTGGGGGAGGCGGGAATGAACAATGAGCAGTTCTTC	CASSLGEAGMNNEQFF
TRBJ2-7	TRBD2	NA	TRBV5-4	TGTGCCAGCAGCGAGGGACTAGCGGGCGTTAAGGACTACGAGCAGTACTTC	CASSEGLAGVKDYEQYF
TRBJ2-7	TRBD1	NA	TRBV18	TGTGCCAGCTCACCACGAGACAGGGGGCGCGAGCAGTACTTC	CASSPRDRGREQYF
TRBJ1-6	TRBD1	NA	TRBV7-9	TGTGCCAGCAGCTTAGGGGGACAGGGAAATTCACCCCTCCACTTT	CASSLGGQGNSPLHF
TRBJ1-5	NA	NA	TRBV5-1	TGCGCCAGCAGCTTGGCGGGTTATAGCAATCAGCCCCAGCATTTT	CASSLAGYSNQPQHF
TRBJ2-7	TRBD1	NA	TRBV6-1	TGTGCCAGCAGGATCACAGGGGGCAGCTACGAGCAGTACTTC	CASRITGGSYEQYF
TRBJ2-1	TRBD2	NA	TRBV19	TGTGCCAGTAGGACTAGCGGGGGGGCCAATGAGCAGTTCTTC	CASRTSGGANEQFF
TRBJ1-1	NA	NA	TRBV7-3	TGTGCCAGCAGCTTACTGGCGGGGAACACTGAAGCTTTCTTT	CASSLLAGNTEAFF
TRBJ2-7	NA	few	TRBV6-5	TGTGCCAGCAGCCCCCTGACTCGTCCCGGCGAGCAGTACTTC	CASSPLTRPGEQYF
TRBJ2-5	TRBD2	once	TRBV5-1	TGCGCCAGCAGCCCTAGCGGGGGGGCCTTAATTTACGGGACCCAGTACTTC	CASSPSGGALIYGTQYF
TRBJ2-7	NA	NA	TRBV7-9	TGTGCCAGCAGCCCAGAGGGAGACGAGCAGTACTTC	CASSPEGDEQYF
TRBJ2-7	NA	NA	TRBV2	TGTGCCAGCAGCAGGCGCATCTACGAGCAGTACTTC	CASSRRIYEQYF
TRBJ2-7	TRBD1	NA	TRBV5-1	TGCGCCAGCAGCTTGGCCGGGGACAGGGTGGGCTACGAGCAGTACTTC	CASSLAGDRVGYEQYF
TRBJ2-5	NA	NA	TRBV7-2	TGTGCCAGCAGCTTAAAGGGGAGGTTGGAGACCCAGTACTTC	CASSLKGRLETQYF
TRBJ2-3	TRBD1	NA	TRBV15	TGTGCCACCAGCAGAGATACGACAGGGGGACAATCCCGGGATACGCAGTATTTT	CATSRDTTGGQSRDTQYF
TRBJ1-3	NA	NA	TRBV6-5	TGTGCCAGCACCATGGCCTCTGGAAACACCATATATTTT	CASTMASGNTIYF
TRBJ2-7	NA	NA	TRBV2	TGTGCCAGCAGGCGGTCCGGCTACGAGCAGTACTTC	CASRRSGYEQYF
TRBJ2-5	NA	NA	TRBV5-1	TGCGCCAGCAGCTTGGAGGCGGCAGAGACCCAGTACTTC	CASSLEAAETQYF
TRBJ2-5	NA	NA	TRBV6-1	TGTGCCAGTAGTGAAGGTACAGTTCAGACCCAGTACTTC	CASSEGTVQTQYF
TRBJ1-1	NA	NA	TRBV18	TGTGCCAGCTCACCCCGGGACACGGTGGGCTGGAACACTGAAGCTTTCTTT	CASSPRDTVGWNTEAFF
TRBJ2-7	NA	NA	TRBV6-6	TGTGCCAGCAGTTTGAGGCGGGCCTACGAGCAGTACTTC	CASSLRRAYEQYF
TRBJ1-5	NA	once	TRBV18	TGTGCCAGCTCACCGGGGGGTTCCAATCAGCCCCAGCATTTT	CASSPGGSNQPQHF
TRBJ2-1	TRBD2	NA	TRBV2	TGTGCCAGGTCCCTTAGGCGGGAGGGGCCCTACAATGAGCAGTTCTTC	CARSLRREGPYNEQFF
TRBJ2-6	NA	NA	TRBV7-6	TGTGCCAGCAGCTTAGGGCAGTCCTCTGGGGCCAACGTCCTGACTTTC	CASSLGQSSGANVLTF
TRBJ1-1	NA	few	TRBV9	TGTGCCAGCAGCGCGACGGGAAGTGGGCGAACTCAAGCTTTCTTT	CASSATGSGRTQAFF
TRBJ2-6	NA	NA	TRBV5-1	TGCGCCAGCGGAAATGCTGGAGCTGGGGCCAACGTCCTGACTTTC	CASGNAGAGANVLTF
TRBJ2-7	TRBD1	NA	TRBV30	TGTGCCTGGAGTCGGACAGGGGCGAGCTCCTACGAGCAGTACTTC	CAWSRTGASSYEQYF
TRBJ2-7	NA	NA	TRBV6-5	TGTGCCAGCAGTTCGGACAGTTATTCCTACGAGCAGTACTTC	CASSSDSYSYEQYF
TRBJ2-7	TRBD1	once	TRBV5-1	TGCGCCAGCAGACCTACAGGGGGCAATTCCTACGAGCAGTACTTC	CASRPTGGNSYEQYF
TRBJ1-5	NA	few	TRBV29-1	TGCAGCGTTGAAGGGGGATCAGGGCGGTATAGCAATCAGCCCCAGCATTTT	CSVEGGSGRYSNQPQHF
TRBJ1-4	NA	NA	TRBV18	TGTGCCAGCTCCGGGACTACCAATGAAAAACTGTTTTTT	CASSGTTNEKLFF
TRBJ2-7	TRBD2	few	TRBV5-4	TGTGCCAGCAGCACGAGAACTAGCGGGGGCCTTCATGGGCAGTACTTC	CASSTRTSGGLHGQYF
TRBJ2-2	TRBD2	few	TRBV7-6	TGTGCCAGCAGCCCGGGAGGGGGACTAGTCGTCCCCGGGGAGCTGTTTTTT	CASSPGGGLVVPGELFF
TRBJ2-7	TRBD1	NA	TRBV11-1	TGTGCCAGCAGCCCGAGGCCCCCGGGACAGGGCGACTACGAGCAGTACTTC	CASSPRPPGQGDYEQYF
TRBJ2-7	TRBD1	NA	TRBV7-9	TGTGCCAGCAGCCAGGACAGGGGGCTCTACGAGCAGTACTTC	CASSQDRGLYEQYF